A single sample gave rise to the 17 T cell receptor beta chains below, sequenced in a study of blood T cell repertoires in COVID-19 (dated by TCRdb to the early 2020s). Libraries were made using the immunoSEQ multiplex PCR assay. Not all clones reach the TCRdb copy of this immuneACCESS table, which keeps in-frame sequences only. Checked studies attribute under half of the gap to unresolved V genes and leave the rest unexplained. The sample has approximately 170,000 clones on record, roughly 90% of them singletons. Roughly 11% of the sample goes to the ten largest clones. Material: peripheral blood. The receptors were sampled from a woman aged 55-69 years with COVID-19, enrolled during active disease.

V usage is TRBV10-3 and J usage is TRBJ1-6; 8 positions agree with TRBD1. This CDR3 is 15 amino acids long. Trimming removed 6 bases from V and 2 bases from J; junction bases left unmatched: 3. In germline, CDR1 is ENHRY, CDR2 SYGVKD. CDR3 DNA: TGTGCCATCAGAGAGACAGGGGCCTATAATTCACCCCTCCACTTT. Its translation: CAIRETGAYNSPLHF.

V and J are TRBV10-2 and TRBJ2-1; the D gene is possibly TRBD2 (5 bases). The CDR3 contains 15 residues. Trimming shortened V by 6 bases and J by 7 bases, and 19 bases separated the two germline ends. The germline V gene has CDR1 WSHSY and CDR2 SAAADI. CDR3 protein: CASSARPGGMNEQFF. The DNA of the CDR3 is TGCGCCAGCAGCGCAAGGCCCGGAGGTATGAATGAGCAGTTCTTC.

The chain carries TRBV4-3 and TRBJ2-3; tentative D call: TRBD2 (7 bases). V shed 4 bases and J shed 5 bases, with 19 bases lying between them. Germline lookup yields CDR1 LGHNA and CDR2 YSLEER. The length of the CDR3 is 16 residues. The CDR3 region has the DNA TGCGCCAGCAGCCTCTGGCGGGGGCCGCCGGGAGATACGCAGTATTTT. Protein product: CASSLWRGPPGDTQYF.

This chain links TRBV6-2 or TRBV6-3 with TRBJ2-3; 8 bases match TRBD2. CDR3 length equals 16 residues. V shed 2 bases, J shed 2 bases, and the junction held 6 bases outside the gene matches. Looked up from germline, CDR1 is MNHEY and CDR2 is SVGEGT. In DNA, the CDR3 is TGTGCCAGCAGTTACGGGCTAGCGGGCTTCACAGATACGCAGTATTTT. This sequence encodes CASSYGLAGFTDTQYF.

This rearrangement joins TRBV11-3 to TRBJ2-7, with 8 bases aligning to TRBD1. The CDR3 loop spans 14 amino acids. Germline values: CDR1 SGHNT, CDR2 YENEEA. V shed 0 bases, J shed 5 bases, and the junction held 3 bases outside the gene matches. The CDR3 sequence: CASSLEGGQDEQYF. The CDR3 DNA sequence: TGTGCCAGCAGCTTAGAAGGGGGACAGGACGAGCAGTACTTC.

The chain recombines TRBV19 with TRBJ2-1; D is undetermined. Trimming cost V 3 bases and J 5 bases, with 8 bases left between them. CDR3 size: 13 residues. CDR1 and CDR2 (germline): LNHDA, SQIVND (reference sequence). The CDR3 DNA is TGTGCCAGTAGTATTGGAGCAAACAATGAGCAGTTCTTC. Translated: CASSIGANNEQFF.

V usage is TRBV7-8 and J usage is TRBJ1-1, with 7 bases matching TRBD1. CDR1 and CDR2 (germline): SGHVS, FQNEAQ. V shed 5 bases and J 1 base; nucleotides not matched to a gene: 7. The CDR3 is made up of 15 amino acids. The CDR3 nucleotides read TGTGCCAGCAGCCCCCGAGGGACAGCGAACACTGAAGCTTTCTTT. Translating gives CASSPRGTANTEAFF.

The chain recombines TRBV9 with TRBJ1-5, with 8 nucleotides matching TRBD1. The CDR3 has 16 amino acids. Looked up from germline, CDR1 is SGDLS and CDR2 is YYNGEE. The V gene end was trimmed by 2 bases and the J gene end by 4 bases; junction bases not matched to a gene: 8. The CDR3 region has the DNA TGTGCCAGCAGCGTTGGAACAGGGGGTACTAATCAGCCCCAGCATTTT. It codes for CASSVGTGGTNQPQHF.

Written as DNA, the CDR3 is TGTGCCACCAGTGATTTTACTAGCGGGGGCACAGATACGCAGTATTTT. Encoded protein: CATSDFTSGGTDTQYF. The V and J genes are TRBV24-1 and TRBJ2-3; 10 bases fit TRBD2. This CDR3 is 16 amino acids long. The germline V gene has CDR1 KGHDR and CDR2 SFDVKD. Trimming at V came to 1 base and at J to 1 base, leaving 1 base not matched to a gene.

The chain uses TRBV12-3 or TRBV12-4 and TRBJ1-2; a possible D gene is TRBD1 (6 bases). The CDR3 extends over 12 amino acids. V lost 6 bases and J 8 bases, leaving 13 bases between the germline ends. CDR3 bases: TGTGCCAGCAGACTAAACAGGGAAGGCTACACCTTC. Protein product: CASRLNREGYTF.

This clone was recorded only once. V gene TRBV30 combines with J gene TRBJ1-3, with D tentatively TRBD1 (5 bases). Looked up from germline, CDR1 is GTSNPN and CDR2 is SVGIG (reference sequence). This CDR3 has 15 amino acids. The V and J ends lost 2 bases and 4 bases respectively, with 15 bases between them. The DNA of the CDR3 is TGTGCCTGGAGTACCCCTGCAGGGATCGGAAACACCATATATTTT. As protein: CAWSTPAGIGNTIYF.

The chain couples TRBV14 to TRBJ1-5; D is uncertain. This CDR3 has 13 residues. Trimming pared 4 bases from V and 5 bases from J, leaving 9 bases between. In germline, CDR1 is SGHDN, CDR2 FVKESK. CDR3 protein: CASSPGLYQPQHF. The DNA for the CDR3 is TGTGCCAGCAGCCCCGGACTGTATCAGCCCCAGCATTTT.

The chain uses TRBV10-2 and TRBJ1-1; 7 bases are shared with TRBD1. With 6 bases clipped from V and 0 bases from J, the junction kept 4 bases outside the gene matches. The CDR3 has 14 residues. Germline lookup yields CDR1 WSHSY and CDR2 SAAADI. CDR3 DNA sequence: TGCGCCAGCAGAGGGGGACAGCTGAACACTGAAGCTTTCTTT. Translated, it gives CASRGGQLNTEAFF.

V gene TRBV6-5 combines with J gene TRBJ1-4, with TRBD1 as a possible D gene (6 bases). CDR1 and CDR2 from the germline V gene are MNHEY and SVGAGI. This CDR3 region has 14 residues. V dropped 2 bases and J dropped 8 bases, with 12 bases sitting between them. CDR3 sequence reads: CASSYQGHREKLFF. The CDR3 nucleotides are TGTGCCAGCAGTTACCAGGGACACAGGGAAAAACTGTTTTTT.

This chain uses TRBV30 with TRBJ1-5; no clear D gene. This CDR3 has 13 residues. Germline V gene data show CDR1 as GTSNPN and CDR2 as SVGIG (reference sequence). With 1 base removed from V and 7 bases from J, the gap between germline ends came to 11 bases. The CDR3 spells CAWSGRWRQPQHF. The DNA of the CDR3 is TGTGCCTGGAGTGGGAGGTGGCGACAGCCCCAGCATTTT.

The genes are TRBV7-9 and TRBJ2-3; 8 bases match TRBD2. CDR3 length: 12 amino acids. Germline CDR1 SEHNR, CDR2 FQNEAQ (reference sequence). J was trimmed by 7 bases and V by 5 bases; bases with no gene match: 2. CDR3 loop: CASSERENTQYF. The CDR3 nucleotides read TGTGCCAGCAGCGAGCGGGAGAATACGCAGTATTTT. Full variable domain (missing parts from reference TRBV7-9 and TRBJ2-3): DTGVSQNPRHKITKRGQNVTFRCDPISEHNRLYWYRQTLGQGPEFLTYFQNEAQLEKSRLLSDRFSAERPKGSFSTLEIQRTEQGDSAMYLCASSERENTQYFGPGTRLTVL.

This rearrangement joins TRBV11-2 to TRBJ2-7, with D unclear. The CDR3 contains 13 residues. Trimming removed 1 base from V and 4 bases from J, with 8 bases in between. Looked up from germline, CDR1 is SGHAT and CDR2 is FQNNGV. CDR3 loop: CASSLGPLYEQYF. The CDR3 bases are TGTGCCAGCAGCTTAGGGCCGCTTTACGAGCAGTACTTC.